This paragraph covers one T cell receptor beta chain sequence. Its target antigen remains unknown. No base quality values were provided; no much bigger clone lies one nucleotide off. TCRbeta CDR3 regions were amplified from genomic DNA by means of the immunoSEQ Assay, a bias-controlled multiplex PCR. In the source study's methods: Within the assay, amplification of reference gene primers was used to estimate how many nucleated cells each sample contained. To quantify the absolute abundance of each unique TCRbeta CDR3 rearrangement, sequence reads were collapsed and filtered. For each sample, productive Simpson clonality was calculated by taking the square root of Simpson's diversity index across productive rearrangements. Sourced from immuneACCESS, this table was stored by TCRdb with only in-frame sequences that have V and J called. A share of the clones is absent; for the studies checked, an unresolved V gene accounts for under half, and the remainder has no known explanation. The DNA gave D and trimming, while V, J and clone size come from that table. The sample table records 310,000 or so clones; approximately 86% of these occur just once. The ten top clones hold roughly 1.3% of the sample.

The data stem from a study of blood T cell repertoires in COVID-19 (dated by TCRdb to 2019 to 2021). Broadly, across the study: Samples from collaborators originated in the United States, Italy and Spain and spanned both the acute and convalescent phases of COVID-19. The repertoires were released in a freely available public database meant as a resource for research on the immune response to SARS-CoV-2. Deeply sampled blood TCRbeta repertoires from subjects exposed to, actively infected with, or recovered from COVID-19 were included in the dataset. The samples were drawn from the first 160 participants of the ongoing ImmuneRACE study and from 1,254 subjects provided by 6 global collaborators. The sample metadata nearly always contained a de-identified subject ID, COVID-19 status, age in years and sex. Where available, HLA class I and class II types were taken from metadata supplied by the sample provider and were not determined by assay-based typing. The prospective study material was composed of cDNA or gDNA derived from T cells, B-cell-depleted T cells, or PBMCs. General conclusions and limits of the study: The amount of clinical and demographic metadata varied by source and participant and was provided uncurated.

Each collaborating institution followed its own protocols to collect whole blood in K2EDTA tubes. For TCRbeta analysis, collaborator samples were shipped as frozen whole blood, as isolated PBMCs, or as DNA extracted from either sample type. At the junction V is shortened by 3 bases and J by 4 bases, with 15 bases in between. From a lookup of the germline V gene (reference sequence), CDR1 and CDR2 are LNHDA and SQIVND. The CDR3 starts with the cysteine, ends with the phenylalanine, and has 15 residues. CDR3 DNA is the only sequence kept; it has 45 bases, read in frame from the first base. The chain is made from TRBV19 and TRBJ1-2; confidence is insufficient to name the D gene. This receptor was identified in a man aged 65 to 79 with acute or convalescent COVID-19. The sample comprised peripheral blood. This receptor has the CDR3 CASSMDRSSSYGYTF. The bases read TGTGCCAGTAGTATGGATAGGAGTTCGTCCTATGGCTACACCTTC.